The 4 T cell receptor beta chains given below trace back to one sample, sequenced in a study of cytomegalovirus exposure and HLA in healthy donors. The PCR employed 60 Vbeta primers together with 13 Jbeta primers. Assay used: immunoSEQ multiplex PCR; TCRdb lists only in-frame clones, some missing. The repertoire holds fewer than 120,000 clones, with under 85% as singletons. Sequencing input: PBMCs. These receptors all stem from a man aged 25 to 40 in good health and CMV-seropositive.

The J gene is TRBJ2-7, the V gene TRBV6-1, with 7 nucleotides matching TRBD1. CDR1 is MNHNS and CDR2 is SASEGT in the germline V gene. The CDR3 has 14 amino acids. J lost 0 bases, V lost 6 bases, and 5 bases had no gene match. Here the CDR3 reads CASRGQLVSYEQYF. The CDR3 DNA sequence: TGTGCCAGCAGGGGACAGTTGGTCTCCTACGAGCAGTACTTC.

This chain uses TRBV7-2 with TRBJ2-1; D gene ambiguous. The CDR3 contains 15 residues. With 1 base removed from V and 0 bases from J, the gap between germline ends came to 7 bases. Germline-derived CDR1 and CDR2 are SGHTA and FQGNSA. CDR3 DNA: TGTGCCAGCAGCTTAGTAACAGACTCCTACAATGAGCAGTTCTTC. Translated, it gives CASSLVTDSYNEQFF. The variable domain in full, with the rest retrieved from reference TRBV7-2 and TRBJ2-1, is GAGVSQSPSNKVTEKGKDVELRCDPISGHTALYWYRQSLGQGLEFLIYFQGNSAPDKSGLPSDRFSAERTGGSVSTLTIQRTQQEDSAVYLCASSLVTDSYNEQFFGPGTRLTVL.

In DNA, the CDR3 is TGCGCCAGCAGTCTTCAGGGGAATCATGAAAAACTGTTTTTT. Residues: CASSLQGNHEKLFF. V gene TRBV10-2 combines with J gene TRBJ1-4, with D perhaps matching TRBD1 (6 bases). This CDR3 has 14 amino acids. V lost 5 bases and J lost 6, with 13 bases in between. Germline CDR1 WSHSY, CDR2 SAAADI.

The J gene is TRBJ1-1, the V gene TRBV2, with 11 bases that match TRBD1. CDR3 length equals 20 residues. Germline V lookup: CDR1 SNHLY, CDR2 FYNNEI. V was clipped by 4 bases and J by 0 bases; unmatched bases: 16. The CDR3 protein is CASSGDGAGQGGSMNTEAFF. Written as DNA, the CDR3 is TGTGCCAGCAGTGGTGACGGTGCGGGACAGGGGGGGAGTATGAACACTGAAGCTTTCTTT.